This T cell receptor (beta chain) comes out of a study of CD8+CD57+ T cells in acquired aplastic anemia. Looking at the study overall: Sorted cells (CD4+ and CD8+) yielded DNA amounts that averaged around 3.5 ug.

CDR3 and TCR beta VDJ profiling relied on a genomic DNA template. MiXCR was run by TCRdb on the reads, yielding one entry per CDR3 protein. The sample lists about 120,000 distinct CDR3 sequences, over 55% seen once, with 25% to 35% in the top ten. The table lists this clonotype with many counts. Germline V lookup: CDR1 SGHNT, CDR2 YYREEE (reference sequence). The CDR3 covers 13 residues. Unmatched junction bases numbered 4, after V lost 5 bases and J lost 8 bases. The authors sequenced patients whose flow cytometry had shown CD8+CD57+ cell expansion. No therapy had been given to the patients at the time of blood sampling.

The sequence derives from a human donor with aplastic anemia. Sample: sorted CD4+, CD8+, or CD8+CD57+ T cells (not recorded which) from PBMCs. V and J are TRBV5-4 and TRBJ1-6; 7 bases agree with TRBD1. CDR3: CASRATGDSPLHF. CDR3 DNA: TGTGCCAGCAGAGCCACAGGGGATTCACCCCTCCACTTT.